Below, 23 T cell receptor beta chains from the same sample are listed, as sequenced in a study of cytomegalovirus exposure and HLA in healthy donors. The PCR used 60 Vbeta and 13 Jbeta primers. The repertoire was sequenced with immunoSEQ multiplex PCR; TCRdb's copy has only in-frame clones and lacks some. The top ten clones hold roughly 2% of a sample with 25,000 to 40,000 clones, 44% of them seen once. The sample was PBMCs. The receptors were sampled from a woman aged 50 to 60 in good health and CMV-seronegative.

This rearrangement joins TRBV6-1 to TRBJ2-7; D call uncertain. V was pared by 11 bases and J by 3 bases, with 11 bases between. Germline lookup yields CDR1 MNHNS and CDR2 SASEGT. This CDR3 is 11 amino acids long. CDR3 sequence reads: CAVTLYYEQYF. In DNA form, the CDR3 reads TGTGCCGTCACCCTCTACTACGAGCAGTACTTC.

This chain joins TRBV25-1 and TRBJ1-2; perhaps TRBD1 as D (6 bases). V was cut by 0 bases and J by 2 bases, with 19 bases left in between. CDR3 length: 18 residues. The V gene's germline CDR1 is MGHDK and CDR2 SYGVNS. The CDR3 reads CASSEYSPQGRRNYGYTF. In DNA, the CDR3 is TGTGCCAGCAGTGAATACTCGCCACAGGGTCGAAGAAACTATGGCTACACCTTC.

The chain combines TRBV11-3 with TRBJ2-7; 9 nucleotides line up with TRBD1. This CDR3 contains 15 residues. With 4 bases clipped from V and 5 bases from J, the junction kept 9 bases outside the gene matches. Germline V lookup: CDR1 SGHNT, CDR2 YENEEA. The CDR3 DNA sequence: TGTGCCAGCAGCTCCCGACGGACAGGGGCGGACGAGCAGTACTTC. It codes for CASSSRRTGADEQYF.

This chain uses TRBV2 with TRBJ1-5; TRBD1 matches 9 bases. Germline lookup yields CDR1 SNHLY and CDR2 FYNNEI. This CDR3 spans 14 amino acids. V was clipped by 6 bases and J by 5 bases; unmatched bases: 5. DNA for the CDR3: TGTGCCAGCAGGCCGACAGGGGGAGATCAGCCCCAGCATTTT. Protein product: CASRPTGGDQPQHF.

The rearrangement joins TRBV19 to TRBJ2-1; tentatively, D is TRBD1 (6 bases). CDR1 and CDR2 (germline): LNHDA, SQIVND (reference sequence). The V end lost 3 bases, the J end lost 4 bases, and 10 bases lay between the germline ends. This CDR3 is 14 amino acids long. The CDR3 sequence is CASSMAGDYNEQFF. In DNA form, the CDR3 reads TGTGCCAGTAGTATGGCAGGGGATTACAATGAGCAGTTCTTC. The full variable domain, rest sourced from reference TRBV19 and TRBJ2-1, is DGGITQSPKYLFRKEGQNVTLSCEQNLNHDAMYWYRQDPGQGLRLIYYSQIVNDFQKGDIAEGYSVSREKKESFPLTVTSAQKNPTAFYLCASSMAGDYNEQFFGPGTRLTVL.

The chain carries TRBV27 and TRBJ2-7; possible D gene TRBD2, 5 bases. Germline CDR1 MNHEY, CDR2 SMNVEV (reference sequence). The CDR3 is made up of 16 amino acids. V lost 5 bases and J 6 bases, leaving 23 bases between the germline ends. CDR3 residues: CASSHNRPALGSEQYF. The CDR3 nucleotides read TGTGCCAGCAGTCATAACCGCCCGGCACTAGGGAGCGAGCAGTACTTC.

This sequence joins TRBV7-9 and TRBJ2-1, with 10 bases aligning to TRBD1. This CDR3 is 16 amino acids long. Per the germline V gene, CDR1 is SEHNR and CDR2 is FQNEAQ (reference sequence). Trimming removed 2 bases from V and 2 bases from J; junction bases left unmatched: 3. CDR3 nucleotides: TGTGCCAGCAGCTTAATGGGGACAGGGGCCTACAATGAGCAGTTCTTC. Residues: CASSLMGTGAYNEQFF.

The chain combines TRBV27 with TRBJ2-7; TRBD1 matches at 12 bases. This CDR3 comprises 16 residues. CDR1 and CDR2 (germline): MNHEY, SMNVEV (reference sequence). V lost 5 bases and J lost 2; bases outside the gene matches: 7. CDR3 nucleotide sequence: TGTGCCAGCAGTGACCCGGGACAGGGGGCAACCTACGAGCAGTACTTC. Translating gives CASSDPGQGATYEQYF.

This rearrangement joins TRBV5-1 to TRBJ2-2; 7 positions agree with TRBD2. This CDR3 is built from 16 residues. The germline CDR1 and CDR2 sequences are SGHRS and YFSETQ. V lost 0 bases and J lost 5; bases outside the gene matches: 7. The CDR3 is CASSLGAGAGTGELFF. CDR3 in DNA: TGCGCCAGCAGCTTGGGTGCGGGAGCAGGAACCGGGGAGCTGTTTTTT.

The chain carries TRBV28 and TRBJ1-5; TRBD1 matches at 7 bases. CDR1 MDHEN and CDR2 SYDVKM come from the germline V gene. The trim removed 2 bases at V and 8 bases at J, leaving 12 bases unmatched. CDR3 length: 16 amino acids. The CDR3 DNA sequence: TGTGCCAGCAGTTTAACCGGGACAGCAAACGTTGAGCCCCAGCATTTT. Translating gives CASSLTGTANVEPQHF.

The chain employs TRBV14 and TRBJ2-7; TRBD1 matches 9 bases. Germline V lookup: CDR1 SGHDN, CDR2 FVKESK. The CDR3 has 15 amino acids. The trim removed 1 base at V and 2 bases at J, leaving 3 bases unmatched. CDR3 DNA: TGTGCCAGCAGCCAAGGACAGGGGGGTGCCTACGAGCAGTACTTC. It codes for CASSQGQGGAYEQYF. Full variable domain (rest looked up from reference TRBV14 and TRBJ2-7): EAGVTQFPSHSVIEKGQTVTLRCDPISGHDNLYWYRRVMGKEIKFLLHFVKESKQDESGMPNNRFLAERTGGTYSTLKVQPAELEDSGVYFCASSQGQGGAYEQYFGPGTRLTVT.

The chain has TRBV15 and TRBJ1-4, with D possibly TRBD1 on 5 matching bases. This CDR3 is built from 17 residues. Trimming cost V 0 bases and J 7 bases, with 18 bases left between them. Germline lookup yields CDR1 LNHNV and CDR2 YYDKDF (reference sequence). CDR3 sequence: CATSRDPPTGVGEKLFF. The CDR3 bases are TGTGCCACCAGCAGAGATCCCCCGACGGGGGTCGGTGAAAAACTGTTTTTT.

The chain carries TRBV2 and TRBJ2-5; TRBD2 aligns across 13 bases. V lost 6 bases to trimming and J lost 3 bases; unmatched junction nucleotides: 19. Germline V gene data show CDR1 as SNHLY and CDR2 as FYNNEI. The CDR3 covers 20 residues. DNA of the CDR3: TGTGCCAGCAGCATAAAACCTCGGACTAGCGGGGGAACCGGGAAAGAGACCCAGTACTTC. It specifies CASSIKPRTSGGTGKETQYF.

The chain uses TRBV30 and TRBJ2-5; D might be TRBD1 (6 bases). The V gene lost 3 bases and the J gene lost 5 bases, with 13 bases spanning the gap. Germline-derived CDR1 and CDR2 are GTSNPN and SVGIG (reference sequence). CDR3 length equals 13 residues. CDR3 protein: CAWRDSQGETQYF. Here the CDR3 DNA reads TGTGCCTGGAGGGACAGCCAGGGGGAGACCCAGTACTTC.

The V gene is TRBV18, the J gene TRBJ1-5, with D perhaps TRBD1 (6 bases). Germline CDR1 and CDR2: KGHSH and LQKENI. V gave up 3 bases and J gave up 0 bases, with 12 bases separating them. The CDR3 loop spans 16 amino acids. CDR3 protein: CASSPSGTNSNQPQHF. The CDR3 DNA sequence: TGTGCCAGCTCACCGAGTGGGACAAATAGCAATCAGCCCCAGCATTTT.

This clone came up a few times. This chain uses TRBV7-9 with TRBJ2-1; D is unclear. This CDR3 region has 11 residues. V dropped 5 bases and J dropped 10 bases, with 9 bases sitting between them. Germline V gene data show CDR1 as SEHNR and CDR2 as FQNEAQ (reference sequence). The CDR3 region is CASSPTSEQFF. CDR3 coding DNA: TGTGCCAGCAGCCCCACGAGCGAGCAGTTCTTC.

The chain joins TRBV13 to TRBJ2-7; D might be TRBD2 (6 bases). Looked up from germline, CDR1 is PRHDT and CDR2 is FYEKMQ (reference sequence). With 3 bases removed from V and 3 bases from J, the gap between germline ends came to 12 bases. This CDR3 spans 14 amino acids. The CDR3 DNA sequence: TGTGCCAGCAGCTTTAGCGGAGTCCTCTACGAGCAGTACTTC. Translating gives CASSFSGVLYEQYF.

This sequence joins TRBV11-1 and TRBJ1-2; D may be TRBD1 (6 bases). The CDR3 covers 17 residues. Germline values: CDR1 SGHAT, CDR2 FQDESV (reference sequence). Trimming took 5 bases from V and 1 from J, leaving 20 bases between them. The CDR3 loop is CASSGGPYRDLNYGYTF. The CDR3 DNA reads as TGTGCCAGCAGCGGGGGCCCTTACCGGGATCTTAACTATGGCTACACCTTC. The complete variable domain, with remaining parts taken from reference TRBV11-1 and TRBJ1-2, reads EAEVAQSPRYKITEKSQAVAFWCDPISGHATLYWYRQILGQGPELLVQFQDESVVDDSQLPKDRFSAERLKGVDSTLKIQPAELGDSAMYLCASSGGPYRDLNYGYTFGSGTRLTVV.

The rearrangement uses TRBV5-1 and TRBJ1-3; D gene unclear. CDR3 size: 16 residues. Germline CDR1 SGHRS, CDR2 YFSETQ. V lost 0 bases and J lost 4, with 14 bases in between. The CDR3, as DNA: TGCGCCAGCAGCTTGGGAGCGGCGGGAGGAGGAAACACCATATATTTT. Its translation is CASSLGAAGGGNTIYF.

The CDR3 DNA is TGTGCCAGCAGCTTCGGACTAGGCCCGCGGGAGACCCAGTACTTC. Amino acids: CASSFGLGPRETQYF. This sequence joins TRBV5-5 and TRBJ2-5, with TRBD2 matching over 7 bases. CDR3 length: 15 amino acids. From germline, CDR1 is SGHKS and CDR2 YYEKEE (reference sequence). Trimming took 2 bases from V and 5 from J; bases not matched to a gene: 9.

The chain carries TRBV18 and TRBJ1-4; D is unresolved. The CDR3 is 15 residues long. The germline gives CDR1 KGHSH, CDR2 LQKENI. The V end was cut by 2 bases, the J end by 3 bases, with 10 bases between. Written as DNA, the CDR3 is TGTGCCAGCTCACCAACGACGGGGTCTAATGAAAAACTGTTTTTT. Its protein is CASSPTTGSNEKLFF. Full variable domain (remainder filled in from reference TRBV18 and TRBJ1-4): NAGVMQNPRHLVRRRGQEARLRCSPMKGHSHVYWYRQLPEEGLKFMVYLQKENIIDESGMPKERFSAEFPKEGPSILRIQQVVRGDSAAYFCASSPTTGSNEKLFFGSGTQLSVL.

The chain combines TRBV12-5 with TRBJ1-4, with a tentative D call TRBD1 (5 bases). CDR1 and CDR2 from the germline V gene are LGHNT and FRNRAP. The CDR3 is made up of 13 amino acids. With 10 bases removed from V and 0 bases from J, the gap between germline ends came to 9 bases. The CDR3 protein is CATQGATNEKLFF. Here the CDR3 DNA reads TGTGCTACGCAGGGTGCAACTAATGAAAAACTGTTTTTT.

This clone came up a few times. The chain employs TRBV30 and TRBJ2-3, with D possibly matching TRBD1 (5 bases). Germline V CDR1 and CDR2: GTSNPN, SVGIG (reference sequence). Trimming stripped 0 bases from V and 2 bases from J, with 15 bases between. The length of the CDR3 is 16 residues. In DNA, the CDR3 is TGTGCCTGGAGTGTAGGGGCGGATCGATTCACAGATACGCAGTATTTT. Its translation: CAWSVGADRFTDTQYF.